This passage covers 8 T cell receptor beta chains from one sample sequenced in a study of T cell responses to AZD1222 COVID-19 vaccine. The protocol was immunoSEQ multiplex PCR, while the TCRdb copy is restricted to in-frame clones and leaves out a portion. The sample contains some 120,000 clones, around 90% of which appear only once. Source: peripheral blood, taken on day 0 of AZD1222 vaccination. These receptors all come from an adult in good health.

V gene TRBV27 combines with J gene TRBJ1-2, with D unresolved. The germline CDR1 and CDR2 sequences are MNHEY and SMNVEV (reference sequence). V lost 0 bases, J lost 8 bases, and 10 bases lay in between. The CDR3 runs to 13 residues. CDR3 protein: CASSLSGVGGYTF. For the CDR3, the DNA is TGTGCCAGCAGTTTATCCGGAGTGGGAGGCTACACCTTC.

This chain connects TRBV21-1 to TRBJ2-1; the table's D gene call, TRBD2, was not cross checked with the DNA. TRBV21-1 has pseudogene status. This CDR3 region has 18 residues. CDR3 in DNA: TGTGCCAGCACCCCAACCGGGCGCGGGGAAAGTTCCTACAATGAGCAGTTCTTC. Amino acids: CASTPTGRGESSYNEQFF.

CDR3 in amino acids: CASGLGQGNYNEQFF. The CDR3 DNA reads as TGTGCTAGTGGTTTAGGACAGGGGAATTACAATGAGCAGTTCTTC. The rearrangement joins TRBV12-5 to TRBJ2-1; 9 bases fit TRBD1. This CDR3 has 15 amino acids. J was trimmed by 4 bases and V by 3 bases; bases with no gene match: 4. CDR1 and CDR2 from the germline V gene are LGHNT and FRNRAP.

The chain has TRBV18 and TRBJ2-4, with a tentative D call TRBD1 (6 bases). The germline V gene encodes CDR1 KGHSH and CDR2 LQKENI. This CDR3 has 18 residues. V was shortened by 5 bases and J by 2 bases, with 22 bases between the two germline ends. The CDR3 nucleotides are TGTGCCAGCTCAAACGGACATACAGGGCCAGGGACCAAAAACATTCAGTACTTC. Translating gives CASSNGHTGPGTKNIQYF. Variable domain in full (rest from reference TRBV18 and TRBJ2-4): NAGVMQNPRHLVRRRGQEARLRCSPMKGHSHVYWYRQLPEEGLKFMVYLQKENIIDESGMPKERFSAEFPKEGPSILRIQQVVRGDSAAYFCASSNGHTGPGTKNIQYFGAGTRLSVL.

The rearrangement links TRBV28 to TRBJ2-7, with unresolved D. Trimming shortened V by 7 bases and J by 2 bases, and 12 bases separated the two germline ends. This CDR3 spans 13 amino acids. Germline CDR1 and CDR2: MDHEN and SYDVKM. The CDR3 spells CASIVTETYEQYF. The CDR3 DNA reads TGTGCCAGCATAGTCACAGAGACCTACGAGCAGTACTTC.

The V call is TRBV5-5, the J call TRBJ1-1; 7 bases align to TRBD1. V dropped 4 bases and J dropped 0; count of bases not matched to a gene: 3. The CDR3 is 14 residues long. Germline V lookup: CDR1 SGHKS, CDR2 YYEKEE (reference sequence). CDR3 sequence reads: CASSHTGVNTEAFF. CDR3 nucleotide sequence: TGTGCCAGCAGCCACACAGGGGTGAACACTGAAGCTTTCTTT.

The chain couples TRBV29-1 to TRBJ2-7; D is tentatively TRBD1 or TRBD2 (5 bases each). V was shortened by 4 bases and J by 6 bases, with 19 bases between the two germline ends. The CDR3 has 14 amino acids. Looked up from germline, CDR1 is SQVTM and CDR2 is ANQGSEA. The chain's CDR3 is CSVAGSGSLGEQYF. CDR3 coding DNA: TGCAGCGTTGCGGGGTCAGGGAGTCTGGGCGAGCAGTACTTC.

The chain has TRBV28 and TRBJ1-2; D remains ambiguous. The germline V gene encodes CDR1 MDHEN and CDR2 SYDVKM. There are 13 residues in the CDR3. Trimming left V 2 bases short and J 4 bases short, with 8 bases between. The CDR3 DNA reads as TGTGCCAGCAGTTTACCCCAGAGCTATGGCTACACCTTC. This codes for CASSLPQSYGYTF.